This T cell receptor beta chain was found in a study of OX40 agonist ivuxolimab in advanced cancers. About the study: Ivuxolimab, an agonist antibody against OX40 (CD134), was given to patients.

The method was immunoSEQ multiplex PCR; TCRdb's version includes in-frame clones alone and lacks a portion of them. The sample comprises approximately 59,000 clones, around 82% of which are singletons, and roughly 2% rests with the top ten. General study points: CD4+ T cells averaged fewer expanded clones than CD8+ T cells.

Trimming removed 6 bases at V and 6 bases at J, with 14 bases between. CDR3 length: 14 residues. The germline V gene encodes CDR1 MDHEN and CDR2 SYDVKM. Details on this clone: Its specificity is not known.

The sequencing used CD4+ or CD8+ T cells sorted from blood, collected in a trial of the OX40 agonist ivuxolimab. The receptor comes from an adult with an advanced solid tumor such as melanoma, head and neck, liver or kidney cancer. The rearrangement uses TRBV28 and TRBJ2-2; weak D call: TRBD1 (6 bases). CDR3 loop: CASSPGGWAGELFF. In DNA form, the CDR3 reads TGTGCCAGCAGCCCTGGGGGCTGGGCCGGGGAGCTGTTTTTT.